The 17 T cell receptor beta chains reported below all come from one sample, sequenced in a study of blood T cell repertoires in COVID-19. The data were produced by immunoSEQ multiplex PCR, yet TCRdb's version contains in-frame clones alone and is incomplete. The sample carries 75,000 to 95,000 clones, under 90% recorded once. Sequencing was done on a sample of peripheral blood. The receptors here all came from a woman in her thirties or forties with active or convalescent COVID-19.

The V call is TRBV11-1, the J call TRBJ1-2, with D unclear. The V end lost 2 bases, the J end lost 5 bases, and 9 bases lay between the germline ends. Germline V gives CDR1 SGHAT, CDR2 FQDESV (reference sequence). The CDR3 length is 13 residues. As DNA, the CDR3 is TGTGCCAGCAGCTTACGAACAGAATATGGCTACACCTTC. Protein: CASSLRTEYGYTF.

This rearrangement joins TRBV5-1 to TRBJ1-4; the D is unclear. Germline CDR1 is SGHRS and CDR2 is YFSETQ. The V end was cut by 8 bases, the J end by 5 bases, with 13 bases between. The CDR3 length is 13 residues. CDR3 protein: CARNGWANEKLFF. The CDR3, as DNA: TGCGCCAGGAACGGCTGGGCGAATGAAAAACTGTTTTTT.

The rearrangement links TRBV9 to TRBJ2-5, with 9 positions matching TRBD2. Trimming removed 4 bases from V and 5 bases from J; junction bases left unmatched: 6. The CDR3 is 14 residues long. Looked up from germline, CDR1 is SGDLS and CDR2 is YYNGEE. CDR3 DNA sequence: TGTGCCAGCAGCTTTAGCGGGAGAGGGGAGACCCAGTACTTC. The encoded protein is CASSFSGRGETQYF.

As regards this clone: The germline gene is not matched at one end of the junction; a read error may be the cause. The V gene is TRBV6-2 or TRBV6-3, the J gene TRBJ1-3, with TRBD1 as a possible D gene (5 bases). CDR3 length equals 12 residues. In germline, CDR1 is MNHEY, CDR2 SVGEGT. CDR3 nucleotides: TGTGCCAGCAGTTACGAGCCTGACAGAAAGCATTTT. Amino acid sequence: CASSYEPDRKHF.

This clone was counted between two and nine times. The chain employs TRBV28 and TRBJ1-2; 11 bases map to TRBD1. Germline assignment: CDR1 MDHEN and CDR2 SYDVKM. The CDR3 totals 15 residues. J was trimmed by 4 bases and V by 2 bases; bases with no gene match: 3. The CDR3 sequence is CASSLRDRGIYGYTF. CDR3 coding DNA: TGTGCCAGCAGTTTACGGGACAGGGGGATCTATGGCTACACCTTC.

V is TRBV5-1 and J is TRBJ2-3; 7 bases agree with TRBD2. The CDR3 is 16 amino acids. The V segment lost 4 bases and the J segment 1 base; nucleotides outside the gene matches: 9. Germline V lookup: CDR1 SGHRS, CDR2 YFSETQ. DNA of the CDR3: TGCGCCAGCAGCAATGGACTAGTCGGGGGCACAGATACGCAGTATTTT. Residues: CASSNGLVGGTDTQYF.

The chain links TRBV24-1 to TRBJ2-3; possible D gene TRBD2, 5 bases. Per the germline V gene, CDR1 is KGHDR and CDR2 is SFDVKD. V was shortened by 4 bases and J by 1 base, with 11 bases between the two germline ends. The CDR3 length is 15 residues. CDR3 sequence reads: CATSDRTRGTDTQYF. Written as DNA, the CDR3 is TGTGCCACCAGTGACCGTACTAGGGGCACAGATACGCAGTATTTT.

The J gene is TRBJ2-1, the V gene TRBV24-1; 8 nucleotides match TRBD2. The CDR3 is 18 residues long. Germline trimming cut 7 bases from V and 3 bases from J; bases unmatched to any gene: 16. The germline V gene has CDR1 KGHDR and CDR2 SFDVKD. The CDR3 is CATSQGISGTSIYNEQFF. In DNA form, the CDR3 reads TGTGCCACCAGCCAAGGAATCAGCGGGACTAGTATCTACAATGAGCAGTTCTTC.

The rearrangement uses TRBV29-1 and TRBJ2-7; perhaps TRBD1 as D (8 bases). This CDR3 has 13 amino acids. Germline assignment: CDR1 SQVTM and CDR2 ANQGSEA. The germline V and J ends were trimmed by 4 bases and 4 bases, with 14 bases remaining between them. DNA of the CDR3: TGCAGCGTTGTTACAGGGGGGGGGTACGAGCAGTACTTC. Its protein is CSVVTGGGYEQYF.

This clone occurred once. The chain joins TRBV7-6 to TRBJ2-3; 8 bases fit TRBD1. V lost 5 bases to trimming and J lost 2 bases; unmatched junction nucleotides: 15. The CDR3 sequence is 18 residues long. Per the germline V gene, CDR1 is SGHVS and CDR2 is FNYEAQ. The CDR3 coding sequence is TGTGCCAGCAGCCCTAGTAGGGCAGGGGGCGCGGACACAGATACGCAGTATTTT. Protein product: CASSPSRAGGADTDTQYF.

The chain couples TRBV7-8 to TRBJ2-7, with 7 positions matching TRBD1. The CDR3 is made up of 13 amino acids. Losses at the gene ends were 4 bases for V and 6 bases for J; bases not matched to a gene: 6. Germline V gives CDR1 SGHVS, CDR2 FQNEAQ. CDR3 sequence reads: CASSSNRGREQYF. CDR3 bases: TGTGCCAGCAGCTCAAACAGGGGTCGCGAGCAGTACTTC.

The count of this clone is one. The DNA for the CDR3 is TGTGCCAGCAGCCTAGACAGCGGCTTTGAGCAGTTCTTC. Protein sequence: CASSLDSGFEQFF. The chain uses TRBV7-9 and TRBJ2-1; D could derive from TRBD1 or TRBD2 (5 bases each). The CDR3 length is 13 residues. CDR1 is SEHNR, CDR2 FQNEAQ, per germline (reference sequence). Trimming pared 5 bases from V and 9 bases from J, leaving 14 bases between.

The genes are TRBV28 and TRBJ2-2; tentative D call: TRBD2 (6 bases). This CDR3 contains 14 residues. V shed 5 bases and J shed 3 bases, with 10 bases lying between them. Looked up from germline, CDR1 is MDHEN and CDR2 is SYDVKM. The CDR3 sequence is CASSLTGDTGELFF. CDR3 nucleotides: TGTGCCAGCAGTCTGACGGGGGACACCGGGGAGCTGTTTTTT.

The chain recombines TRBV7-2 with TRBJ2-7; TRBD1 aligns across 10 bases. Germline V CDR1 and CDR2: SGHTA, FQGNSA. V shed 5 bases, J shed 2 bases, and the junction held 3 bases outside the gene matches. This CDR3 has 14 amino acids. The chain's CDR3 is CASSRTGGPYEQYF. In DNA form, the CDR3 reads TGTGCCAGCAGCCGGACAGGGGGTCCCTACGAGCAGTACTTC.

The chain links TRBV10-3 to TRBJ1-6, with 7 positions matching TRBD1. Germline CDR1 ENHRY, CDR2 SYGVKD. This CDR3 has 15 amino acids. J lost 7 bases, V lost 0 bases, and 3 bases had no gene match. Here the CDR3 DNA reads TGTGCCATCAGTGAGTCGACAGGGAGCAATTCACCCCTCCACTTT. This encodes CAISESTGSNSPLHF.

V gene TRBV28 combines with J gene TRBJ1-1; D is uncertain. CDR3 length equals 15 residues. Germline-derived CDR1 and CDR2 are MDHEN and SYDVKM. Trimming stripped 5 bases from V and 1 base from J, with 14 bases between. In DNA, the CDR3 is TGTGCCAGCAGTCCCCGAGTCACGCGGAACACTGAAGCTTTCTTT. As protein: CASSPRVTRNTEAFF.

This clone was detected a few times. The V gene is TRBV4-3, the J gene TRBJ2-3, with TRBD2 as a possible D gene (5 bases). This CDR3 contains 17 residues. CDR1 is LGHNA and CDR2 is YSLEER in the germline V gene. V was clipped by 1 base and J by 0 bases, with 14 bases between them. The chain's CDR3 is CASSQGAAFSSTDTQYF. In DNA, the CDR3 is TGCGCCAGCAGCCAAGGAGCGGCCTTCTCTAGCACAGATACGCAGTATTTT.